The rows below give T cell receptor beta chains drawn from one sample of a study of blood T cell repertoires in COVID-19. Produced via immunoSEQ multiplex PCR; TCRdb's table is partial and in-frame only. The table shows about 200,000 clones, with 80% to 90% occurring only once. The sample was peripheral blood. All receptors come from a man in his thirties or forties who had recovered from COVID-19. Each CDR3 is given with its conserved first and last residue. D genes are given only for firm matches. A row's size may be missing; if present it is once, few, many or a size class.

TGCGCCAGCAGCTTGAGGGGTAGGGACAATGAGCAGTTCTTC CASSLRGRDNEQFF . TRBV5-1 . TRBJ2-1
TGTGCCAGCAGCTCCCAGGGGGCTGAGCAGTTCTTC CASSSQGAEQFF . TRBV7-6 TRBD1 TRBJ2-1
TGCGCCAGCAGTTGGACAGGGAAAACCTACGAGCAGTACTTC CASSWTGKTYEQYF . TRBV5-1 TRBD1 TRBJ2-7
TGTGCCAGCAGCTTACTGGGCATCGATGAGCAGTTCTTC CASSLLGIDEQFF once TRBV7-9 . TRBJ2-1
TGTGCCAGCAGCCAAGAAGGGGGGGCCAAGCAGTTCTTC CASSQEGGAKQFF . TRBV3-1/TRBV3-2 . TRBJ2-1
TGTGCCAGCAGTGAAACAGGGACTAGAAGGACCGGGGAGCTGTTTTTT CASSETGTRRTGELFF . TRBV2 TRBD2 TRBJ2-2
TGTGCCAGTAGTATAAGTAGTCCGTTCGAATGGAGCAATCAGCCCCAGCATTTT CASSISSPFEWSNQPQHF . TRBV19 . TRBJ1-5
TGTGCCAGCACCCCCAAGGGGAGGTTGAACACTGAAGCTTTCTTT CASTPKGRLNTEAFF . TRBV3-1/TRBV3-2 . TRBJ1-1
TGTGCCAGCAGCTTCGCAGGGTTGGAGAACACTGAAGCTTTCTTT CASSFAGLENTEAFF . TRBV11-2 . TRBJ1-1
TGTGCCACCAGCAGAGATCCCGGGACAGGGATCAATGAGCAGTTCTTC CATSRDPGTGINEQFF . TRBV15 TRBD1 TRBJ2-1
TGTGCCAGCAGTCCTGGACAGGGGGTAAGGGCTTTCTTT CASSPGQGVRAFF once TRBV6-5 TRBD1 TRBJ1-1
TGTGCCAGCAGCCAAGGGACTCGGACAGGGGGAACTGAAGCTTTCTTT CASSQGTRTGGTEAFF . TRBV7-9 TRBD1 TRBJ1-1
TGTGCCAGCAGCCAAGATAAAAGCGGATACAATGAGCAGTTCTTC CASSQDKSGYNEQFF . TRBV4-2 . TRBJ2-1
TGTGCCAGCAGTCCAGACAGGCGTGACAATCAGCCCCAGCATTTT CASSPDRRDNQPQHF . TRBV6-6 . TRBJ1-5
TGTGCCAGCAGCTGGAACGGGGTGGGGAACACCGGGGAGCTGTTTTTT CASSWNGVGNTGELFF . TRBV7-8 . TRBJ2-2
TGTGCCAGTAGTATCCGGGGTGGCGGGGAGCTGTTTTTT CASSIRGGGELFF . TRBV19 . TRBJ2-2
TGTGCCAGCAGTTACTCTGCAGGGGGGAACACTGAAGCTTTCTTT CASSYSAGGNTEAFF . TRBV6-5 TRBD1 TRBJ1-1
TGTGCCAGCAGTTTATTAGGGAGGGAGACCCAGTACTTC CASSLLGRETQYF . TRBV28 . TRBJ2-5
TGTGCCAGCAGCCTGGACCGGGTGGCGGCCCAGTACTTC CASSLDRVAAQYF once TRBV5-6 . TRBJ2-5
TGTGCCAGCAGCTTCTCCAACAGTCTCTCTGGAAACACCATATATTTT CASSFSNSLSGNTIYF . TRBV5-8 . TRBJ1-3
TGTGCCAGCAGATATAGGGGGGGAGACACTGAAGCTTTCTTT CASRYRGGDTEAFF . TRBV6-5 . TRBJ1-1
TGCGCCAGTGGGCGGGACAGGGCGTCTGGGGAGCTGTTTTTT CASGRDRASGELFF . TRBV10-2 TRBD1 TRBJ2-2
TGTGCCTGGAGTTCACAGGGAAGTCAGCCCCAGCATTTT CAWSSQGSQPQHF . TRBV30 . TRBJ1-5
TGTGCCAGCAGCTTAGAGGACCTGGGCGGGAGTGGCTACACCTTC CASSLEDLGGSGYTF once TRBV11-2 . TRBJ1-2
TGTGCCAGCAGTTCCGGACTAGCGGGACTCACAGATACGCAGTATTTT CASSSGLAGLTDTQYF . TRBV6-5 TRBD2 TRBJ2-3
TGTGCCAGCAGCCAAGGGACAGGAGAGGGTCAGCCCCAGCATTTT CASSQGTGEGQPQHF . TRBV4-2 TRBD1 TRBJ1-5
TGTGCCAGCTCACCAGCGGGCCGAACAGGGACCGGGGAGCTGTTTTTT CASSPAGRTGTGELFF . TRBV18 . TRBJ2-2
TGTGCCAGTAGCCCGGGACTAGCCACCTACGAGCAGTACTTC CASSPGLATYEQYF . TRBV19 TRBD2 TRBJ2-7
TGTGCCAGCTCACCCGTGGCACAGGGGTTTTCCACCTTC CASSPVAQGFSTF once TRBV18 TRBD1 TRBJ1-2
TGTGCCAGCAGCTTGCCAGACAGGGGCTCTGGAAACACCATATATTTT CASSLPDRGSGNTIYF few TRBV5-6 TRBD1 TRBJ1-3
TGTGCCAGCAGCCCCCGACAGGGGGCGAATAGGGAAGCTTTCTTT CASSPRQGANREAFF . TRBV9 TRBD1 TRBJ1-1
TGTGCCAGCAGTTGGACAGGGCTAGCCAAAAACATTCAGTACTTC CASSWTGLAKNIQYF . TRBV28 TRBD1 TRBJ2-4
TGTGCCAGTAGTATCACCCAGGGGTATTCTGAAGCTTTCTTT CASSITQGYSEAFF . TRBV19 . TRBJ1-1
TGTGCCAGTACTATCGAGGGGACAGTCCTCAATCAGCCCCAGCATTTT CASTIEGTVLNQPQHF . TRBV19 TRBD1 TRBJ1-5
TGCGCCAGCAGTGAAGGGCAGGGGTGGGACGGCTACACCTTC CASSEGQGWDGYTF once TRBV10-2 . TRBJ1-2
TGCGCCAGCCATACGAGCTCCTACAATGAGCAGTTCTTC CASHTSSYNEQFF . TRBV5-1 . TRBJ2-1
TGTGCCAGCAGCTCAGATAAGGGGACAGTCCAACAGCCCCAGCATTTT CASSSDKGTVQQPQHF once TRBV7-9 TRBD1 TRBJ1-5
TGTGCCAGCAGACCGTTGGGGCCCCCGGCTGGAGACCTCACTGAAGCTTTCTTT CASRPLGPPAGDLTEAFF . TRBV2 . TRBJ1-1
TGTGCCAGCAGCCAAATACGCCGGGTAGCGGTAAGCGAGCAGTACTTC CASSQIRRVAVSEQYF . TRBV3-1/TRBV3-2 . TRBJ2-7
TGTGCCACCAAGGACAGGGGGGAGGGCACCGGGGAGCTGTTTTTT CATKDRGEGTGELFF . TRBV24-1 TRBD1 TRBJ2-2
TGCGCCAGCAGCTGGGGGGAGGCCACTGAAGCTTTCTTT CASSWGEATEAFF . TRBV5-1 . TRBJ1-1
TGCGCCAGCAGTGGAGGATGGATTGGGACTGAAGCTTTCTTT CASSGGWIGTEAFF few TRBV5-1 . TRBJ1-1
TGTGCCAGCAGCGTAGAAAGCGGGGGGCCTCTTGAGACCCAGTACTTC CASSVESGGPLETQYF . TRBV9 TRBD2 TRBJ2-5
TGTGCCAGCAGCGAAGGACAGGCATATGGAAACACCATATATTTT CASSEGQAYGNTIYF . TRBV6-1 TRBD1 TRBJ1-3
TGTGCCAGTAGCCACTCGGGAGGAATAAAGCCCCAGCATTTT CASSHSGGIKPQHF . TRBV19 . TRBJ1-5
TGTGCCAGCAGTATCCAGGGCTCCGAGCAGTACTTC CASSIQGSEQYF . TRBV28 . TRBJ2-7
TGCGCCAGCTCTGGGGAAGGATCAGCCCGCCCGGGGGTAGCTTTCTTT CASSGEGSARPGVAFF once TRBV4-3 . TRBJ1-1
TGTGCCAGCAGATTTACAGGGGTTAGCACTGAAGCTTTCTTT CASRFTGVSTEAFF . TRBV2 TRBD1 TRBJ1-1
TGTGCCAGCAGCACCCCCTATCTAGTTGGCCCCACCGGGGAGCTGTTTTTT CASSTPYLVGPTGELFF . TRBV7-9 . TRBJ2-2
TGTGCCAGCAGCTTAGTCGGGACAGGGGGCGCCACCGGGGAGCTGTTTTTT CASSLVGTGGATGELFF . TRBV11-2 TRBD1 TRBJ2-2
TGTGCCAGCAGCTTAGAAGCGGGGGGTGGGACCCAGTACTTC CASSLEAGGGTQYF . TRBV7-2 TRBD2 TRBJ2-5
TGTGCCAGCTCACCTCTGGAGGGACCACCTCTAGCCAAAAACATTCAGTACTTC CASSPLEGPPLAKNIQYF once TRBV18 . TRBJ2-4
TGTGCCAGCAGCGTAGTAGGGGACAGGGGGAAGTCAACGCAGTATTTT CASSVVGDRGKSTQYF . TRBV9 TRBD1 TRBJ2-3
TGTGCCAGCAGCACCACAGGGGTTGGCTTT CASSTTGVGF few TRBV12-3/TRBV12-4 TRBD1 TRBJ1-1
TGTGCCTTCCCGGACACCGCGAACACCGGGGAGCTGTTTTTT CAFPDTANTGELFF . TRBV30 . TRBJ2-2
TGTGCCATCACCTGGGCCCATACCACTGAAGCTTTCTTT CAITWAHTTEAFF . TRBV10-3 . TRBJ1-1
TGTGCCAGCAGCTTAGGTAGCGGGAGATCAGATACGCAGTATTTT CASSLGSGRSDTQYF . TRBV5-4 TRBD2 TRBJ2-3
TGTGCCAGCAGTTACTCCCTTACTAGCTCCTACAATGAGCAGTTCTTC CASSYSLTSSYNEQFF once TRBV6-5 . TRBJ2-1
TGTGCCACCAGTTTGGGGCGACCTAACTATGGCTACACCTTC CATSLGRPNYGYTF . TRBV6-5 . TRBJ1-2
TGTGCCATCAGTGGCCACCGGGACACCGGCAATCAGCCCCAGCATTTT CAISGHRDTGNQPQHF . TRBV10-3 . TRBJ1-5